The 27 T cell receptor beta chains below were found in one sample sequenced in a study of T cells in localized non-small cell lung cancer. Libraries were prepared by immunoSEQ multiplex PCR; TCRdb keeps only in-frame clonotypes and omits some of them. The sample lists 52,000 or so clones; roughly 89% were seen once. Sequenced material: peripheral blood, taken before any cancer treatment. These receptors all stem from a male donor older than 55 with stage III squamous cell lung carcinoma.

In its sample, this clone was seen a few times. The gene calls are TRBV28 and TRBJ2-1; no reliable D call. The CDR3 spans 12 residues. Between the trimmed V and J ends, which lost 2 bases and 5 bases, there was a span of 4 bases. Germline V CDR1 and CDR2: MDHEN, SYDVKM. In DNA form, the CDR3 reads TGTGCCAGCAGTTTAGGTCACAATGAGCAGTTCTTC. This codes for CASSLGHNEQFF.

This chain links TRBV5-6 with TRBJ2-3; D not certain. Looked up from germline, CDR1 is SGHDT and CDR2 is YYEEEE. This CDR3 has 12 residues. V shed 0 bases and J shed 7 bases, with 6 bases lying between them. The CDR3 protein is CASSLGVNTQYF. The CDR3, as DNA: TGTGCCAGCAGCTTGGGGGTGAATACGCAGTATTTT.

CDR3 nucleotide sequence: TGTGCCACCGGGTTAGCGGGAGTGGGAGAGACCCAGTACTTC. As protein: CATGLAGVGETQYF. The chain joins TRBV13 to TRBJ2-5; 9 bases map to TRBD2. With 10 bases clipped from V and 4 bases from J, the junction kept 10 bases outside the gene matches. The CDR3 runs to 14 residues. CDR1 is PRHDT, CDR2 FYEKMQ, per germline (reference sequence).

This chain joins TRBV12-5 and TRBJ2-3, with 10 bases lining up with TRBD2. The CDR3 has 16 residues. CDR1 and CDR2 from the germline V gene are LGHNT and FRNRAP. Trimming took 4 bases from V and 5 from J; bases not matched to a gene: 9. CDR3 protein: CASGSGAGGLRDTQYF. Here the CDR3 DNA reads TGTGCTAGTGGTTCGGGAGCGGGGGGGCTCAGAGATACGCAGTATTTT.

The gene calls are TRBV19 and TRBJ1-2; D remains ambiguous. The ends were cut back, 4 bases at V and 0 bases at J, with 12 bases in the middle. Germline V gene lookup returns CDR1 LNHDA and CDR2 SQIVND (reference sequence). The CDR3 covers 15 residues. The CDR3 loop reads CASSTGPPANYGYTF. The DNA of the CDR3 is TGTGCCAGTAGTACGGGTCCACCAGCTAACTATGGCTACACCTTC.

Only one count was recorded for this clone. V is TRBV29-1 and J is TRBJ2-1, with D perhaps matching TRBD1 or TRBD2 (5 bases each). Trimming removed 3 bases at V and 9 bases at J, with 9 bases between. Germline V gene data show CDR1 as SQVTM and CDR2 as ANQGSEA. The length of the CDR3 is 11 residues. CDR3 sequence reads: CSVEGRTEQFF. The DNA of the CDR3 is TGCAGCGTTGAGGGACGGACTGAGCAGTTCTTC.

The chain has TRBV11-3 and TRBJ2-2; 10 nucleotides line up with TRBD1. CDR1 and CDR2 from the germline V gene are SGHNT and YENEEA. CDR3 length equals 17 residues. The junction had 11 bases not matched to a gene; V was cut back by 4 bases and J by 6 bases. The CDR3 protein is CASSSSRGTGVSGELFF. The CDR3, as DNA: TGTGCCAGCAGCTCTTCCCGAGGGACAGGGGTCTCCGGGGAGCTGTTTTTT.

V is TRBV7-9 and J is TRBJ2-5; D possibly matches TRBD1 or TRBD2 (5 bases each). V shed 3 bases and J shed 6 bases, with 17 bases lying between them. The CDR3 spans 15 residues. The V gene's germline CDR1 is SEHNR and CDR2 FQNEAQ (reference sequence). Here the CDR3 reads CASSFIDILGQTQYF. The CDR3 bases are TGTGCCAGCAGCTTTATCGATATCCTGGGACAGACCCAGTACTTC. Based on the CDR3 plus reference TRBV7-9 and TRBJ2-5, the full variable domain is DTGVSQNPRHKITKRGQNVTFRCDPISEHNRLYWYRQTLGQGPEFLTYFQNEAQLEKSRLLSDRFSAERPKGSFSTLEIQRTEQGDSAMYLCASSFIDILGQTQYFGPGTRLLVL.

This chain connects TRBV5-4 to TRBJ2-1; 9 bases fit TRBD2. This CDR3 has 15 residues. Germline loops: CDR1 SGHNT, CDR2 YYREEE (reference sequence). Unmatched junction bases numbered 5, after V lost 5 bases and J lost 2 bases. CDR3 sequence (DNA): TGTGCCAGCAGGGATAGCGGGAGCCCCTACAATGAGCAGTTCTTC. Its translation: CASRDSGSPYNEQFF.

This clone was seen at least ten times. This chain links TRBV5-1 with TRBJ2-7, with TRBD1 matching 8 bases. There are 15 residues in the CDR3. Germline V lookup: CDR1 SGHRS, CDR2 YFSETQ. V lost 0 bases, J lost 4 bases, and 6 bases stayed unmatched. The CDR3 DNA reads TGCGCCAGCAGCTTGGTGGCAGGGGGCGGGTACGAGCAGTACTTC. This encodes CASSLVAGGGYEQYF.

The V gene is TRBV18, the J gene TRBJ2-7, with TRBD2 matching 9 bases. V shed 5 bases, J shed 8 bases, and the junction held 13 bases outside the gene matches. Per germline, CDR1 KGHSH and CDR2 LQKENI. There are 15 residues in the CDR3. This CDR3 is CASSAAGTSNSQQYF. DNA of the CDR3: TGTGCCAGCTCAGCCGCCGGGACTAGCAATTCGCAGCAGTACTTC.

This clone was counted once. The rearrangement joins TRBV10-3 to TRBJ2-1, with D possibly being TRBD2 (5 bases). The CDR3 has 16 amino acids. Trimming took off 8 bases at V and 1 base at J, with 18 bases between the two ends. Germline CDR1 ENHRY, CDR2 SYGVKD. CDR3 amino acids: CAISLRGSRSYNEQFF. As DNA, the CDR3 is TGTGCCATCTCCCTCCGGGGATCCCGGTCCTACAATGAGCAGTTCTTC.

This clone occurred a few times. The chain joins TRBV7-7 to TRBJ2-1; 8 bases agree with TRBD1. The CDR3 loop spans 13 amino acids. V shed 5 bases, J shed 9 bases, and the junction held 6 bases outside the gene matches. The germline gives CDR1 SSHAT, CDR2 FNYEAQ (reference sequence). The CDR3 bases are TGTGCCAGCAGCGTCGACAGGGGAGGTGAGCAGTTCTTC. It translates to CASSVDRGGEQFF.

This chain connects TRBV28 to TRBJ2-3, with 11 bases identical to TRBD2. Per the germline V gene, CDR1 is MDHEN and CDR2 is SYDVKM. This CDR3 has 12 residues. For the CDR3, the DNA is TGTGTTAGCGGGGGGGCCGGAGATACGCAGTATTTT. Its translation: CVSGGAGDTQYF.

In nucleotides, the CDR3 is TGCGCCAGCAGCCAAGGTTGGCAGGGGGCTACGGGATACGAGCAGTACTTC. Translating it yields CASSQGWQGATGYEQYF. The gene calls are TRBV4-3 and TRBJ2-7, with TRBD1 matching over 8 bases. Germline V lookup: CDR1 LGHNA, CDR2 YSLEER. The V segment lost 1 base and the J segment 4 bases; nucleotides outside the gene matches: 12. The CDR3 is made up of 17 amino acids.

The genes are TRBV29-1 and TRBJ1-2; TRBD1 matches 10 bases. Germline V gene data show CDR1 as SQVTM and CDR2 as ANQGSEA. V lost 3 bases to trimming and J lost 5 bases; unmatched junction nucleotides: 6. The CDR3 totals 14 residues. CDR3 sequence reads: CSVDRTGGGYGYTF. CDR3 DNA sequence: TGCAGCGTTGACCGGACAGGGGGAGGGTATGGCTACACCTTC.

This chain uses TRBV2 with TRBJ2-5, with D perhaps assigned TRBD1 or TRBD2 (5 bases each). The V gene lost 4 bases and the J gene lost 2 bases, with 11 bases spanning the gap. This CDR3 comprises 14 residues. Germline-derived CDR1 and CDR2 are SNHLY and FYNNEI. CDR3 sequence: CASSGRENQETQYF. DNA for the CDR3: TGTGCCAGCAGTGGCAGGGAGAATCAAGAGACCCAGTACTTC.

The chain combines TRBV4-1 with TRBJ2-5; the D is unclear. Germline V gives CDR1 MGHRA, CDR2 YSYEKL. Trimming stripped 2 bases from V and 4 bases from J, with 11 bases between. The CDR3 is 14 residues long. This chain's CDR3 is CASSQYEERETQYF. For the CDR3, the DNA is TGCGCCAGCAGCCAATATGAGGAGAGAGAGACCCAGTACTTC.

In its sample, this clone was seen a few times. V gene TRBV18 combines with J gene TRBJ1-1, with 7 bases fitting TRBD1. The germline gives CDR1 KGHSH, CDR2 LQKENI. There are 14 residues in the CDR3. Germline trimming cut 2 bases from V and 4 bases from J; bases unmatched to any gene: 4. Here the CDR3 reads CASSPSSGGTEAFF. The DNA for the CDR3 is TGTGCCAGCTCACCATCCTCAGGGGGCACTGAAGCTTTCTTT.

This clone occurred a few times. This sequence joins TRBV9 and TRBJ1-2; 8 bases line up with TRBD1. There are 16 residues in the CDR3. V was pared by 4 bases and J by 8 bases, with 16 bases of the junction left unmatched. CDR1 and CDR2 (germline): SGDLS, YYNGEE. CDR3 DNA: TGTGCCAGCAGCTCAAGTTCGGGACAGGCGCCTCCCGGCTACACCTTC. It specifies CASSSSSGQAPPGYTF.

The chain recombines TRBV5-1 with TRBJ1-2, with D hard to call. The CDR3 loop spans 12 amino acids. Between the trimmed V and J ends, which lost 0 bases and 4 bases, there was a span of 4 bases. The V gene's germline CDR1 is SGHRS and CDR2 YFSETQ. DNA of the CDR3: TGCGCCAGCAGCTTGGACCGCTATGGCTACACCTTC. Its translation: CASSLDRYGYTF.

The chain employs TRBV7-6 and TRBJ2-5, with a tentative D call TRBD2 (6 bases). CDR3 length: 10 amino acids. The germline V gene encodes CDR1 SGHVS and CDR2 FNYEAQ. V lost 8 bases and J 5 bases, leaving 6 bases between the germline ends. The CDR3 loop is CASGRETQYF. The CDR3 coding sequence is TGTGCCAGCGGGAGGGAGACCCAGTACTTC.

This clone has more than one count but fewer than ten. The chain couples TRBV13 to TRBJ2-1; the match to TRBD2 covers 9 bases. The CDR3 consists of 14 residues. Germline V lookup: CDR1 PRHDT, CDR2 FYEKMQ (reference sequence). V gave up 6 bases and J gave up 5 bases; unmatched junction bases: 5. CDR3 amino acids: CASRFRLADNEQFF. CDR3 in DNA: TGTGCCAGCAGATTCAGACTAGCGGACAATGAGCAGTTCTTC.

This chain connects TRBV7-9 to TRBJ1-4; a weak D match, TRBD1 (5 bases). CDR1 is SEHNR and CDR2 is FQNEAQ in the germline V gene (reference sequence). Trimming shortened V by 5 bases and J by 1 base, and 11 bases separated the two germline ends. The CDR3 sequence is 15 residues long. This CDR3 reads CASSKERGTNEKLFF. CDR3 DNA: TGTGCCAGCAGCAAAGAGAGGGGAACTAATGAAAAACTGTTTTTT.

The rearrangement links TRBV18 to TRBJ2-7; no firm D call. With 2 bases removed from V and 1 base from J, the gap between germline ends came to 6 bases. The CDR3 is made up of 13 amino acids. The germline V gene has CDR1 KGHSH and CDR2 LQKENI. The chain's CDR3 is CASSPGQSYEQYF. CDR3 coding DNA: TGTGCCAGCTCACCAGGCCAATCCTACGAGCAGTACTTC.

This chain uses TRBV5-4 with TRBJ2-1, with a possible D match to TRBD2 (6 bases). V was pared by 1 base and J by 7 bases, with 18 bases between. This CDR3 has 16 residues. Germline V gene data show CDR1 as SGHNT and CDR2 as YYREEE (reference sequence). CDR3 DNA sequence: TGTGCCAGCAGCTTGCCATTCGGCGGGGCTGGGAATGAGCAGTTCTTC. Translated, it gives CASSLPFGGAGNEQFF.

The chain has TRBV9 and TRBJ2-2; TRBD1 matches 9 bases. V shed 3 bases and J 3 bases; nucleotides not matched to a gene: 0. The CDR3 is 14 amino acids. Germline lookup yields CDR1 SGDLS and CDR2 YYNGEE. The CDR3 loop reads CASSGTGDTGELFF. As DNA, the CDR3 is TGTGCCAGCAGCGGGACAGGGGACACCGGGGAGCTGTTTTTT.